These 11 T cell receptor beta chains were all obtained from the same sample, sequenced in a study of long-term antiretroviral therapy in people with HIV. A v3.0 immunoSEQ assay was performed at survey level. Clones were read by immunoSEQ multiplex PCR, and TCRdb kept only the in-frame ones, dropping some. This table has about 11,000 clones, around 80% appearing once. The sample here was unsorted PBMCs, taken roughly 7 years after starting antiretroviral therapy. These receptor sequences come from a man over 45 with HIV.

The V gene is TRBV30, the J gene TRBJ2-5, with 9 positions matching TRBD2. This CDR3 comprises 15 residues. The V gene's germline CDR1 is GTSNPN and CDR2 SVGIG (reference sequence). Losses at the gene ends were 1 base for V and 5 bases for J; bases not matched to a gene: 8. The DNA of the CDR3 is TGTGCCTGGAGTGAAGTAGCGGGGGTAGGGGAGACCCAGTACTTC. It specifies CAWSEVAGVGETQYF.

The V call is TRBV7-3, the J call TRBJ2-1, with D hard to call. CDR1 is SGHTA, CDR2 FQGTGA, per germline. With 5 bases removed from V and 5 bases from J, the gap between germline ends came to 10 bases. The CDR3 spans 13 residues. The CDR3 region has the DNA TGTGCCAGCAGCATTAGCATTAACAATGAGCAGTTCTTC. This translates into CASSISINNEQFF.

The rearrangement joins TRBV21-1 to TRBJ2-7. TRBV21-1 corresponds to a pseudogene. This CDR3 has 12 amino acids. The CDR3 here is CASSKVSSDALF. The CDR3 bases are TGTGCCAGCAGCAAAGTAAGTTCGGACGCCCTCTTC.

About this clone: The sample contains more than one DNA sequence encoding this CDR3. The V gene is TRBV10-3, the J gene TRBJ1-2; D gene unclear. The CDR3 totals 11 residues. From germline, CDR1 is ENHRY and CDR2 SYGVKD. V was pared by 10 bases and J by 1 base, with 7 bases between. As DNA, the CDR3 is TGTGCCACCGAAGGTAACTATGGCTACACCTTC. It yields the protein CATEGNYGYTF.

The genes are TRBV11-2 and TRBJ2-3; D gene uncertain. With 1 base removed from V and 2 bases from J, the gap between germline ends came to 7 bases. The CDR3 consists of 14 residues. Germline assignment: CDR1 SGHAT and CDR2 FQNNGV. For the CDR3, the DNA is TGTGCCAGCAGCTTAGTGTCTCTCACAGATACGCAGTATTTT. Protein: CASSLVSLTDTQYF.

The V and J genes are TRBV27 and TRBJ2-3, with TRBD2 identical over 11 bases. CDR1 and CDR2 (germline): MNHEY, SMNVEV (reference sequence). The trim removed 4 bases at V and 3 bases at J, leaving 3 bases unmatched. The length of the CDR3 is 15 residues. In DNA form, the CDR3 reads TGTGCCAGCAGTTATACTAGCGGGGGTACAGATACGCAGTATTTT. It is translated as CASSYTSGGTDTQYF.

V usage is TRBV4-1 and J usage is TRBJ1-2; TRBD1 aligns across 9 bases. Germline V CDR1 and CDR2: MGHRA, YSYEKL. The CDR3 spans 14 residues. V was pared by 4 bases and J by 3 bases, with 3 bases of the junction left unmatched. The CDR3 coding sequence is TGCGCCAGCAGCCCGGACAGGGGTCACTATGGCTACACCTTC. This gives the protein CASSPDRGHYGYTF.

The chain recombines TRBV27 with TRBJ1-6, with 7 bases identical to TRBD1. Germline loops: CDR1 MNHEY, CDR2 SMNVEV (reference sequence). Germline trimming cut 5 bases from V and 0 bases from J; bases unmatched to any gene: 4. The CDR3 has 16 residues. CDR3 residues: CASSPRQGSYNSPLHF. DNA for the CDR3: TGTGCCAGCAGTCCCCGACAGGGCTCCTATAATTCACCCCTCCACTTT.

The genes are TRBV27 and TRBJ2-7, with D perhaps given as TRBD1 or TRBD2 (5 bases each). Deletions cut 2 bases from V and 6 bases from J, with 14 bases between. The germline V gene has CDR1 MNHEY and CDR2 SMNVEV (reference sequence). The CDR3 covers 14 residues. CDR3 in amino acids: CASSLRGAFFEQYF. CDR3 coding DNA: TGTGCCAGCAGTTTACGAGGGGCATTTTTCGAGCAGTACTTC.

CDR3 sequence (DNA): TGTGCCAGCACTCTCGCCGGGGGGGCAGGGGAGCAGTACTTC. It is translated as CASTLAGGAGEQYF. The chain couples TRBV6-1 to TRBJ2-7, with 8 bases lining up with TRBD2. J was trimmed by 7 bases and V by 7 bases; bases with no gene match: 12. From germline, CDR1 is MNHNS and CDR2 SASEGT. The length of the CDR3 is 14 residues.

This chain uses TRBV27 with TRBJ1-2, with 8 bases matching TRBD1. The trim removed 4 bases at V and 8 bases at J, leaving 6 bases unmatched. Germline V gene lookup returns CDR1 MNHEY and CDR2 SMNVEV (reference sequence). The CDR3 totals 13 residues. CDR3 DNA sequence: TGTGCCAGCAGTTCAGGGGGCGGAGGAGGCTACACCTTC. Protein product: CASSSGGGGGYTF.